A selection of T cell receptor beta chains follows, all from one sample in a study of cytomegalovirus exposure and HLA in healthy donors. Clones were sequenced by immunoSEQ multiplex PCR, and TCRdb holds only the in-frame ones, with some missing. The sample table sets out 150,000 to 200,000 clones. The sequencing input was PBMCs. The source of these receptors is a woman aged 18-30 years in good health and CMV-seropositive. Each CDR3 is given with its conserved first and last residue. The order of the fields is J gene, D gene, V gene, CDR3 protein, CDR3 DNA. D genes are given only for firm matches.

J gene: TRBJ1-2; D gene: -; V gene: TRBV7-2; CDR3 protein: CASSPDSNYGYTF; CDR3 DNA: TGTGCCAGCAGCCCAGACAGTAACTATGGCTACACCTTC
J gene: TRBJ2-2; D gene: TRBD2; V gene: TRBV7-4; CDR3 protein: CASSLIGGTSGRSPGELFF; CDR3 DNA: TGTGCCAGCAGCTTAATTGGGGGGACTAGCGGGAGGTCCCCCGGGGAGCTGTTTTTT
J gene: TRBJ2-7; D gene: -; V gene: TRBV2; CDR3 protein: CASSSGQSYEQYF; CDR3 DNA: TGTGCCAGCAGTAGTGGACAGTCCTACGAGCAGTACTTC
J gene: TRBJ2-1; D gene: -; V gene: TRBV30; CDR3 protein: CAWSVPTSSYNEQFF; CDR3 DNA: TGTGCCTGGAGTGTGCCTACTAGCTCCTACAATGAGCAGTTCTTC
J gene: TRBJ2-3; D gene: -; V gene: TRBV7-9; CDR3 protein: CASSHLTITDTQYF; CDR3 DNA: TGTGCCAGCAGCCACCTGACAATCACAGATACGCAGTATTTT
J gene: TRBJ1-2; D gene: TRBD1; V gene: TRBV30; CDR3 protein: CAWTRQGRGYTF; CDR3 DNA: TGTGCCTGGACCCGACAGGGGAGGGGCTACACCTTC
J gene: TRBJ1-2; D gene: TRBD1; V gene: TRBV28; CDR3 protein: CASSLSRQGVGYGYTF; CDR3 DNA: TGTGCCAGCAGTTTATCCCGACAGGGAGTTGGGTATGGCTACACCTTC
J gene: TRBJ2-7; D gene: -; V gene: TRBV6-1; CDR3 protein: CASSARTTISYEQYF; CDR3 DNA: TGTGCCAGCAGTGCGCGGACTACTATCTCCTACGAGCAGTACTTC
J gene: TRBJ2-3; D gene: TRBD2; V gene: TRBV11-3; CDR3 protein: CATQTSGNTDTQYF; CDR3 DNA: TGTGCCACTCAGACTAGCGGGAATACAGATACGCAGTATTTT
J gene: TRBJ1-2; D gene: -; V gene: TRBV6-6; CDR3 protein: CASSAQGSNYGYTF; CDR3 DNA: TGTGCCAGCAGTGCCCAGGGCAGTAACTATGGCTACACCTTC
J gene: TRBJ1-5; D gene: -; V gene: TRBV6-1; CDR3 protein: CASSGGQPYSNQPQHF; CDR3 DNA: TGTGCCAGCAGTGGAGGACAGCCTTATAGCAATCAGCCCCAGCATTTT
J gene: TRBJ1-1; D gene: -; V gene: TRBV29-1; CDR3 protein: CSAATGVGTEAFF; CDR3 DNA: TGCAGCGCCGCGACGGGGGTGGGTACTGAAGCTTTCTTT
J gene: TRBJ1-1; D gene: -; V gene: TRBV5-5; CDR3 protein: CASSFAVSSNTEAFF; CDR3 DNA: TGTGCCAGCAGCTTCGCGGTCTCCTCGAACACTGAAGCTTTCTTT
J gene: TRBJ2-5; D gene: -; V gene: TRBV5-6; CDR3 protein: CASSLVGGRGRETQYF; CDR3 DNA: TGTGCCAGCAGCTTGGTTGGAGGGAGAGGCCGAGAGACCCAGTACTTC
J gene: TRBJ1-1; D gene: -; V gene: TRBV12-2; CDR3 protein: CASRLGLGRGRGVVTEAFF; CDR3 DNA: TGTGCAAGTCGCTTAGGTCTCGGCAGGGGGCGAGGAGTCGTCACTGAAGCTTTCTTT
J gene: TRBJ2-1; D gene: TRBD2; V gene: TRBV6-1; CDR3 protein: CASRGLAGDEQFF; CDR3 DNA: TGTGCCAGTAGGGGACTAGCGGGAGATGAGCAGTTCTTC
J gene: TRBJ1-2; D gene: -; V gene: TRBV13; CDR3 protein: CASSLGRGRETNYGYTF; CDR3 DNA: TGTGCCAGCAGCTTAGGAAGGGGGAGGGAAACTAACTATGGCTACACCTTC
J gene: TRBJ1-1; D gene: -; V gene: TRBV4-3; CDR3 protein: CASSLDTNTEAFF; CDR3 DNA: TGCGCCAGCAGCCTGGACACGAACACTGAAGCTTTCTTT
J gene: TRBJ2-7; D gene: -; V gene: TRBV7-9; CDR3 protein: CASSLADRAYEQYF; CDR3 DNA: TGTGCCAGCAGCTTAGCGGACAGAGCTTACGAGCAGTACTTC
J gene: TRBJ1-1; D gene: -; V gene: TRBV27; CDR3 protein: CASSFRGRDTEAFF; CDR3 DNA: TGTGCCAGCAGTTTTAGAGGGCGCGACACTGAAGCTTTCTTT
J gene: TRBJ2-5; D gene: TRBD1; V gene: TRBV4-2; CDR3 protein: CASSQSLTGTNIQETQYF; CDR3 DNA: TGTGCCAGCAGCCAGTCTTTGACAGGGACAAACATCCAAGAGACCCAGTACTTC
J gene: TRBJ2-7; D gene: -; V gene: TRBV5-1; CDR3 protein: CASSRPSFQGSSYEQYF; CDR3 DNA: TGCGCCAGCAGCAGGCCTAGTTTCCAGGGCAGCTCCTACGAGCAGTACTTC
J gene: TRBJ1-2; D gene: TRBD1; V gene: TRBV10-3; CDR3 protein: CATQRPGTGYGYTF; CDR3 DNA: TGTGCCACCCAACGTCCCGGGACAGGTTATGGCTACACCTTC
J gene: TRBJ2-7; D gene: TRBD1; V gene: TRBV7-2; CDR3 protein: CASSLAGQVSQGYF; CDR3 DNA: TGTGCCAGCAGCTTAGCGGGACAGGTTTCCCAAGGATACTTC
J gene: TRBJ2-7; D gene: TRBD1; V gene: TRBV20-1; CDR3 protein: CSADRDYEQYF; CDR3 DNA: TGCAGTGCCGACAGGGACTACGAGCAGTACTTC
J gene: TRBJ2-5; D gene: TRBD1; V gene: TRBV16; CDR3 protein: CASSQGQGAMTQYF; CDR3 DNA: TGTGCCAGCAGCCAAGGACAGGGGGCGATGACCCAGTACTTC
J gene: TRBJ2-3; D gene: -; V gene: TRBV10-1; CDR3 protein: CASKLTTDSRDTQYF; CDR3 DNA: TGCGCCAGCAAATTAACAACGGATAGCAGAGATACGCAGTATTTT
J gene: TRBJ2-7; D gene: TRBD1; V gene: TRBV4-1; CDR3 protein: CASSREPYRGMDEQYF; CDR3 DNA: TGCGCCAGCAGCCGCGAGCCCTACAGGGGGATGGACGAGCAGTACTTC
J gene: TRBJ2-3; D gene: TRBD2; V gene: TRBV10-3; CDR3 protein: CAISEQGGPNDTQYF; CDR3 DNA: TGTGCCATCAGTGAGCAGGGAGGGCCAAATGATACGCAGTATTTT
J gene: TRBJ2-5; D gene: TRBD2; V gene: TRBV7-9; CDR3 protein: CASSSGLAGGRETQYF; CDR3 DNA: TGTGCCAGCAGCTCAGGACTAGCGGGGGGGCGAGAGACCCAGTACTTC
J gene: TRBJ2-7; D gene: -; V gene: TRBV7-8; CDR3 protein: CASSPSGGPAYEQYF; CDR3 DNA: TGTGCCAGCAGCCCGTCCGGGGGGCCCGCCTACGAGCAGTACTTC
J gene: TRBJ2-2; D gene: -; V gene: TRBV4-3; CDR3 protein: CASSQVSSWTGELFF; CDR3 DNA: TGCGCCAGCAGCCAAGTATCAAGCTGGACCGGGGAGCTGTTTTTT
J gene: TRBJ2-2; D gene: TRBD2; V gene: TRBV7-9; CDR3 protein: CASSSHRTSGGADTGELFF; CDR3 DNA: TGTGCCAGCAGCTCCCATAGGACTAGCGGGGGGGCGGACACCGGGGAGCTGTTTTTT
J gene: TRBJ1-6; D gene: -; V gene: TRBV11-3; CDR3 protein: CASSSGVVNSPLHF; CDR3 DNA: TGTGCCAGCAGTTCAGGGGTCGTCAATTCACCCCTCCACTTT
J gene: TRBJ1-5; D gene: -; V gene: TRBV7-6; CDR3 protein: CASSHRTADSNQPQHF; CDR3 DNA: TGTGCCAGCAGCCACAGGACAGCTGATAGCAATCAGCCCCAGCATTTT
J gene: TRBJ2-7; D gene: TRBD2; V gene: TRBV5-4; CDR3 protein: CASSLGLAGDHYEQYF; CDR3 DNA: TGTGCCAGCAGCTTGGGACTAGCGGGGGACCACTACGAGCAGTACTTC
J gene: TRBJ1-2; D gene: -; V gene: TRBV15; CDR3 protein: CATSTRAAGDGYTF; CDR3 DNA: TGTGCCACCAGCACGAGGGCCGCCGGCGATGGCTACACCTTC
J gene: TRBJ1-1; D gene: -; V gene: TRBV5-6; CDR3 protein: CASSPYTTTPTEAFF; CDR3 DNA: TGTGCCAGCAGCCCTTACACAACAACCCCCACTGAAGCTTTCTTT
J gene: TRBJ2-1; D gene: -; V gene: TRBV4-2; CDR3 protein: CASSLEGSYNEQFF; CDR3 DNA: TGTGCCAGCAGTCTGGAGGGTTCCTACAATGAGCAGTTCTTC
J gene: TRBJ1-4; D gene: -; V gene: TRBV7-9; CDR3 protein: CASSLPGSTNEKLFF; CDR3 DNA: TGTGCCAGCAGCTTACCGGGTTCAACTAATGAAAAACTGTTTTTT
J gene: TRBJ1-1; D gene: -; V gene: TRBV4-2; CDR3 protein: CASSRATGTRAEAFF; CDR3 DNA: TGTGCCAGCAGCCGCGCCACAGGGACCCGAGCTGAAGCTTTCTTT
J gene: TRBJ2-1; D gene: TRBD2; V gene: TRBV4-3; CDR3 protein: CASSRLAGEGEQFF; CDR3 DNA: TGCGCCAGCAGCCGACTAGCGGGGGAAGGTGAGCAGTTCTTC
J gene: TRBJ2-6; D gene: -; V gene: TRBV19; CDR3 protein: CASSIARGANVLTF; CDR3 DNA: TGTGCCAGTAGTATTGCGCGAGGGGCCAACGTCCTGACTTTC
J gene: TRBJ1-5; D gene: TRBD1; V gene: TRBV5-1; CDR3 protein: CASSLEGQGASQPQHF; CDR3 DNA: TGCGCCAGCAGCTTGGAAGGACAGGGGGCGTCTCAGCCCCAGCATTTT
J gene: TRBJ1-2; D gene: -; V gene: TRBV7-9; CDR3 protein: CASNLVGGHYGYTF; CDR3 DNA: TGTGCCAGCAACCTGGTCGGGGGGCACTATGGCTACACCTTC
J gene: TRBJ1-2; D gene: TRBD1; V gene: TRBV5-5; CDR3 protein: CASSPDPGQGYYGYTF; CDR3 DNA: TGTGCCAGCAGCCCCGACCCGGGACAGGGCTACTATGGCTACACCTTC
J gene: TRBJ2-7; D gene: -; V gene: TRBV2; CDR3 protein: CASTIPYEQYF; CDR3 DNA: TGTGCCAGCACCATCCCCTACGAGCAGTACTTC
J gene: TRBJ2-1; D gene: -; V gene: TRBV29-1; CDR3 protein: CSVEPVQASSYNEQFF; CDR3 DNA: TGCAGCGTTGAACCGGTCCAGGCGAGCTCCTACAATGAGCAGTTCTTC
J gene: TRBJ2-7; D gene: TRBD2; V gene: TRBV6-5; CDR3 protein: CATSPGGYEQYF; CDR3 DNA: TGTGCCACCTCCCCCGGGGGGTACGAGCAGTACTTC
J gene: TRBJ2-7; D gene: -; V gene: TRBV7-9; CDR3 protein: CASSFPQGSKQYF; CDR3 DNA: TGTGCCAGCAGCTTCCCACAGGGTTCCAAGCAGTACTTC
J gene: TRBJ1-2; D gene: -; V gene: TRBV7-9; CDR3 protein: CASSPYLESQNYGYTF; CDR3 DNA: TGTGCCAGCAGCCCCTACCTGGAGTCTCAAAACTATGGCTACACCTTC
J gene: TRBJ2-3; D gene: TRBD2; V gene: TRBV30; CDR3 protein: CAWSRLAGGDGTDTQYF; CDR3 DNA: TGTGCCTGGAGTCGGCTAGCGGGAGGTGATGGCACAGATACGCAGTATTTT
J gene: TRBJ1-1; D gene: TRBD1; V gene: TRBV12-5; CDR3 protein: CASGPGTGGRDTEAFF; CDR3 DNA: TGTGCTAGTGGCCCCGGGACAGGGGGTCGGGACACTGAAGCTTTCTTT
J gene: TRBJ1-2; D gene: TRBD1; V gene: TRBV5-8; CDR3 protein: CASSRTGVVNYGYTF; CDR3 DNA: TGTGCCAGCAGCCGCACAGGGGTCGTTAACTATGGCTACACCTTC
J gene: TRBJ2-2; D gene: TRBD1; V gene: TRBV7-9; CDR3 protein: CASKELGQGPTGELFF; CDR3 DNA: TGTGCCAGCAAGGAACTAGGACAGGGGCCCACCGGGGAGCTGTTTTTT